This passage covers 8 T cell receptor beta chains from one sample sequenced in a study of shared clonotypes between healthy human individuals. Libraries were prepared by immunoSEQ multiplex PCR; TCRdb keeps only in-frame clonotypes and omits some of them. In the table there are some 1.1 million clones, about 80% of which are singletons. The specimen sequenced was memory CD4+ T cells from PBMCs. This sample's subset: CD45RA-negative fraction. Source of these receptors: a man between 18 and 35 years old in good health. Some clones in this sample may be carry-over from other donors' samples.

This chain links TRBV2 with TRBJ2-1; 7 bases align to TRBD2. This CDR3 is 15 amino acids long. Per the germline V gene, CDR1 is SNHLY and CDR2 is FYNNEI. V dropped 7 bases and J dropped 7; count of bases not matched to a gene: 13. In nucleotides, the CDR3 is TGTGCCAGCATAAGTGCGGGAGCGCCAGAGAATGAGCAGTTCTTC. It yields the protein CASISAGAPENEQFF.

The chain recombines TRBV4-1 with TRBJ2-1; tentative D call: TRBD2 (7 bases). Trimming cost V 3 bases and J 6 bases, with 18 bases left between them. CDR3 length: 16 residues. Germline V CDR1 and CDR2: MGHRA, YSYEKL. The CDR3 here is CASSQDVAGAGNEQFF. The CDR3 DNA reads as TGCGCCAGCAGCCAGGACGTTGCGGGGGCCGGCAATGAGCAGTTCTTC.

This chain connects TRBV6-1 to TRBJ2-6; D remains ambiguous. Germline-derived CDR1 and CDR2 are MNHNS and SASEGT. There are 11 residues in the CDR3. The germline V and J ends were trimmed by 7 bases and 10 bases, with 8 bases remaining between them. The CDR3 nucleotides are TGTGCCAGCACTCTACAGAACGTCCTGACTTTC. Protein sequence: CASTLQNVLTF.

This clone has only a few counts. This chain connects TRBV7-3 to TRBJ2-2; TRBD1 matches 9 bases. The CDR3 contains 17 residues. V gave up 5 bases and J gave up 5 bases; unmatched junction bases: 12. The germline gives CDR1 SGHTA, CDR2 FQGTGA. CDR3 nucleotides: TGTGCCAGCAGCCCCCGACCCCGGACAGGGGCTACCGGGGAGCTGTTTTTT. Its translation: CASSPRPRTGATGELFF.

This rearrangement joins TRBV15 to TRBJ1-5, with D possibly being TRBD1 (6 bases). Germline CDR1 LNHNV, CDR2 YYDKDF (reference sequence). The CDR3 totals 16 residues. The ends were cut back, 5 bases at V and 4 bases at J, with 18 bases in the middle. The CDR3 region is CATSAPPGHLNQPQHF. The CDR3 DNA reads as TGTGCCACCAGCGCCCCTCCGGGACATCTGAATCAGCCCCAGCATTTT. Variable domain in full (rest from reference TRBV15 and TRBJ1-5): DAMVIQNPRYQVTQFGKPVTLSCSQTLNHNVMYWYQQKSSQAPKLLFHYYDKDFNNEADTPDNFQSRRPNTSFCFLDIRSPGLGDTAMYLCATSAPPGHLNQPQHFGDGTRLSIL.

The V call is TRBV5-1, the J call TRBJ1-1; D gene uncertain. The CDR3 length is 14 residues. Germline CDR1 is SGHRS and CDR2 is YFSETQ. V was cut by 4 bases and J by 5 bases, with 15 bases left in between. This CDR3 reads CASSEQSSGTEAFF. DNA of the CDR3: TGCGCCAGCAGCGAACAGTCCTCGGGAACTGAAGCTTTCTTT.

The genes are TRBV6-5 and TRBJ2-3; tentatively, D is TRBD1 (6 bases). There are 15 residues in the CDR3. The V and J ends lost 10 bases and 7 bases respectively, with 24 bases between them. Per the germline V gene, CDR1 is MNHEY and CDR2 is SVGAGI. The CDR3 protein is CAIGAPGGVSNTQYF. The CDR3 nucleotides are TGTGCCATCGGGGCCCCTGGGGGCGTCTCAAATACGCAGTATTTT.

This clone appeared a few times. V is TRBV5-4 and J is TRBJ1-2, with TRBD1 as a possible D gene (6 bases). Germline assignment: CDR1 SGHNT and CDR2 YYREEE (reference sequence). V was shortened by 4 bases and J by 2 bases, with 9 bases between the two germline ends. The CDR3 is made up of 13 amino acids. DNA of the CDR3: TGTGCCAGCAGCCGGACAGTAAACTATGGCTACACCTTC. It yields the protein CASSRTVNYGYTF. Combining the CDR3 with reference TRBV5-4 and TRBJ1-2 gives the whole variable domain ETGVTQSPTHLIKTRGQQVTLRCSSQSGHNTVSWYQQALGQGPQFIFQYYREEENGRGNFPPRFSGLQFPNYSSELNVNALELDDSALYLCASSRTVNYGYTFGSGTRLTVV.